Shown below are 16 T cell receptor beta chains from a single sample sequenced in a study of identical twins. From the 5' RACE reads, TCRdb called clonotypes with MiXCR, one entry per CDR3 protein. The table includes 400,000 to 500,000 distinct CDR3 sequences, 18% detected once. Material: naive T cells sorted from blood. These receptors were taken from a man aged 50 to 59 in good health.

This clonotype has a count of ten or more. This chain links TRBV5-1 with TRBJ2-2; the D gene is possibly TRBD2 (6 bases). In germline, CDR1 is SGHRS, CDR2 YFSETQ. The CDR3 loop spans 15 amino acids. The ends were cut back, 2 bases at V and 1 base at J, with 9 bases in the middle. The chain's CDR3 is CASSFNGGNTGELFF. CDR3 sequence (DNA): TGCGCCAGCAGCTTTAACGGGGGGAACACCGGGGAGCTGTTTTTT.

This clonotype has more than one count but fewer than ten. J is TRBJ2-2 and V is TRBV27, with 7 bases matching TRBD1. Germline V gives CDR1 MNHEY, CDR2 SMNVEV (reference sequence). V lost 5 bases, J lost 3 bases, and 9 bases stayed unmatched. This CDR3 region has 16 residues. CDR3 sequence reads: CASSLTGAGYTGELFF. As DNA, the CDR3 is TGTGCCAGCAGTCTAACAGGGGCAGGGTACACCGGGGAGCTGTTTTTT.

The table lists this clonotype with many counts. The chain uses TRBV12-3 or TRBV12-4 and TRBJ2-3; TRBD2 matches at 16 bases. V trimming: 5 bases; J trimming: 7 bases; junction bases outside the gene matches: 6. CDR3 size: 16 residues. CDR3 DNA: TGTGCCAGCAGTCCCGGGACTAGCGGGAGGGCCCATACGCAGTATTTT. Encoded protein: CASSPGTSGRAHTQYF.

This clonotype was found many times. The J gene is TRBJ2-1, the V gene TRBV5-1; 7 nucleotides line up with TRBD2. CDR3 length equals 15 residues. Germline CDR1 SGHRS, CDR2 YFSETQ. J gave up 4 bases and V 1 base, and 5 bases lay outside the gene matches. The CDR3 nucleotides read TGCGCCAGCAGCTTGAGCGGGAATTCTTACAATGAGCAGTTCTTC. Its translation: CASSLSGNSYNEQFF.

The J gene is TRBJ2-3, the V gene TRBV4-1; perhaps TRBD1 as D (5 bases). The germline V gene encodes CDR1 MGHRA and CDR2 YSYEKL. CDR3 length equals 16 residues. Trimming pared 1 base from V and 0 bases from J, leaving 11 bases between. CDR3 DNA: TGCGCCAGCAGCCAAGTAACAGGCCGCAGCACAGATACGCAGTATTTT. It encodes CASSQVTGRSTDTQYF.

This clonotype was seen many times. This sequence joins TRBV6-5 and TRBJ2-3; TRBD2 aligns across 9 bases. CDR1 is MNHEY, CDR2 SVGAGI, per germline. The V segment lost 2 bases and the J segment 2 bases; nucleotides outside the gene matches: 5. CDR3 length equals 16 residues. Here the CDR3 reads CASSYGIAGDTDTQYF. CDR3 nucleotide sequence: TGTGCCAGCAGTTACGGGATAGCGGGGGACACAGATACGCAGTATTTT.

V is TRBV9 and J is TRBJ2-5, with 8 positions matching TRBD1. Germline V lookup: CDR1 SGDLS, CDR2 YYNGEE. The V and J ends lost 0 bases and 1 base, in that order; junction bases with no gene match: 5. CDR3 size: 16 residues. The CDR3 bases are TGTGCCAGCAGCGTAGCCCCCGGGACAGGCCAAGAGACCCAGTACTTC. It is translated as CASSVAPGTGQETQYF.

This clonotype was counted between two and nine times. Mismatch with germline at one junction end may stem from a read error. The CDR3 DNA is TGTGCCAGCTCAAGGGACAGGGCCTCCCACGAGCAGTACTTC. It codes for CASSRDRASHEQYF. This sequence joins TRBV18 and TRBJ2-7, with 9 bases lining up with TRBD1. Germline V CDR1 and CDR2: KGHSH, LQKENI. The CDR3 has 14 amino acids.

This chain joins TRBV20-1 and TRBJ2-5, with D possibly matching TRBD1 (6 bases). The CDR3 consists of 13 residues. The germline CDR1 and CDR2 sequences are DFQATT and SNEGSKA (reference sequence). V lost 4 bases and J 3 bases, leaving 12 bases between the germline ends. CDR3 loop: CSAIFPGEETQYF. The CDR3, as DNA: TGCAGTGCTATCTTCCCAGGGGAAGAGACCCAGTACTTC.

This chain links TRBV20-1 with TRBJ2-1, with unresolved D. Germline assignment: CDR1 DFQATT and CDR2 SNEGSKA (reference sequence). The CDR3 sequence is 13 residues long. V gave up 5 bases and J gave up 1 base, with 9 bases separating them. The CDR3 DNA reads as TGCAGTGCTGGAAGTGTTTCCTACAATGAGCAGTTCTTC. This translates into CSAGSVSYNEQFF.

This clonotype was seen many times. The chain uses TRBV11-1 and TRBJ1-3, with D possibly being TRBD1 (5 bases). The V and J ends lost 5 bases and 0 bases respectively, with 23 bases between them. Germline V CDR1 and CDR2: SGHAT, FQDESV (reference sequence). The CDR3 has 19 amino acids. The CDR3 protein is CASSPNPIKSRDSGNTIYF. The CDR3 DNA reads as TGTGCCAGCAGCCCCAACCCAATTAAGTCCAGGGACTCTGGAAACACCATATATTTT.

This clonotype was picked up many times. The chain couples TRBV2 to TRBJ2-7, with 7 bases matching TRBD1. This CDR3 contains 15 residues. Germline CDR1 SNHLY, CDR2 FYNNEI. J gave up 5 bases and V 4 bases, and 11 bases lay outside the gene matches. In DNA, the CDR3 is TGTGCCAGCAGTGGAGGGACAGCCAGGCCTCACGAGCAGTACTTC. Its translation: CASSGGTARPHEQYF.

The chain has TRBV6-2 or TRBV6-3 and TRBJ2-7; 7 bases are shared with TRBD1. Trimming cost V 6 bases and J 9 bases; bases outside gene matches: 11. CDR3 length equals 13 residues. CDR1 is MNHEY and CDR2 is SVGEGT in the germline V gene. As DNA, the CDR3 is TGTGCCAGCAGCTCACTTGACAGGGATTGGCAGTACTTC. Translating it yields CASSSLDRDWQYF.

The V gene is TRBV6-1, the J gene TRBJ1-4, with unresolved D. The CDR3 runs to 14 residues. V gave up 6 bases and J gave up 5 bases, with 13 bases separating them. Germline-derived CDR1 and CDR2 are MNHNS and SASEGT. The chain's CDR3 is CASRPLGINEKLFF. CDR3 coding DNA: TGTGCCAGCAGGCCCCTAGGAATAAATGAAAAACTGTTTTTT.

This clonotype was counted only a few times. J is TRBJ2-1 and V is TRBV6-2 or TRBV6-3, with TRBD2 identical over 11 bases. Trimming at V came to 1 base and at J to 7 bases, leaving 6 bases not matched to a gene. There are 16 residues in the CDR3. The V gene's germline CDR1 is MNHEY and CDR2 SVGEGT. The CDR3 DNA reads as TGTGCCAGCAGTTACTGGGGACTAGCGGACTCGAATGAGCAGTTCTTC. It encodes CASSYWGLADSNEQFF.

This clonotype occurred a few times. The V gene is TRBV5-1, the J gene TRBJ1-2; 10 nucleotides match TRBD1. The CDR3 runs 14 residues. The germline V gene encodes CDR1 SGHRS and CDR2 YFSETQ. Trimming took 4 bases from V and 6 from J; bases not matched to a gene: 6. The CDR3 is CASSQAGQGNGYTF. For the CDR3, the DNA is TGCGCCAGCAGCCAGGCGGGACAGGGGAATGGCTACACCTTC.